This T cell receptor beta chain was recovered during a study of shared clonotypes between healthy human individuals. Overall study: Donor composition was a couple of women and three men, aged 18 to 49.

Unsorted PBMC DNA sequencing spanned ten immunoSEQ deep assay plates. Using immunoSEQ multiplex PCR, the repertoire was profiled, and TCRdb retains in-frame clones only, with some absent. The sample lists about 460,000 clones; 75% to 80% were seen once. Genomic DNA for unsorted samples, which was extracted with the QIAamp DNA Blood Mini kit, came from about 90 million PBMCs. V dropped 9 bases and J dropped 0 bases, with 11 bases sitting between them. This CDR3 is built from 13 residues. The germline V gene encodes CDR1 LNHDA and CDR2 SQIVND (reference sequence). The source of this sequence is a woman aged 40 to 50 in good health. Some clones in this sample may be carry-over from other donors' samples. The specimen sequenced was PBMCs. V usage is TRBV19 and J usage is TRBJ1-1; D is ambiguous. CDR3 nucleotide sequence: TGTGCCAGCGCCCTTTCGTTGAACACTGAAGCTTTCTTT. Translated: CASALSLNTEAFF.